This TCR beta chain was captured by sequencing in a study of blood T cell repertoires in COVID-19. Across the study: Sites across the United States, Italy and Spain contributed samples from acute and convalescent COVID-19.

Methods used by the authors: Amplification of reference gene primers was used by the study to estimate nucleated cell counts. TCRdb's copy holds only in-frame clones and misses some; the assay was immunoSEQ multiplex PCR. V and J calls plus clone size are reproduced from that table; the DNA served to infer D and trimming. The profile covers 410,000 or so clones, with about nine tenths appearing a single time and about 1.6% taken by the ten largest. Trimming took 5 bases from V and 5 from J, leaving 21 bases between them. Germline lookup yields CDR1 MDHEN and CDR2 SYDVKM. There are 16 residues in the CDR3. It was during active infection that Seattle patients were enrolled and then longitudinally followed.

Sequencing was performed on peripheral blood. This clonotype was obtained from a woman aged 40 to 50 with COVID-19, enrolled during active disease. This chain uses TRBV28 with TRBJ2-5, with D possibly TRBD1 on 5 matching bases. DNA for the CDR3: TGTGCCAGCAGTACAAATTGGGGCAAGAGGTGGGAGACCCAGTACTTC. Protein: CASSTNWGKRWETQYF. Combining the CDR3 with reference TRBV28 and TRBJ2-5 gives the whole variable domain DVKVTQSSRYLVKRTGEKVFLECVQDMDHENMFWYRQDPGLGLRLIYFSYDVKMKEKGDIPEGYSVSREKKERFSLILESASTNQTSMYLCASSTNWGKRWETQYFGPGTRLLVL.